Sequencing of this T cell receptor beta chain was carried out in a study of T cells in Graves' hyperthyroidism and ophthalmopathy. Those patients with uncontrolled infection, other autoimmune disease, pregnancy or lactation were excluded. This CDR3 region has 12 residues. The germline CDR1 and CDR2 sequences are SNHLY and FYNNEI. Deletions cut 2 bases from V and 5 bases from J, with 5 bases between. Findings and limits, study-wide: Ophthalmopathy was separated from stable hyperthyroidism by a 13 V-J model. The model anticipated ophthalmopathy a median 6.5 months pre-onset.

This clonotype was observed many times. Antigen specificity is unknown. Amplification targeted TCR beta CDR3 regions from RNA transcripts. TCR CDR3 regions were first amplified by RT-PCR with HTBI primers. TCRdb re-analysed the multiplex PCR reads in MiXCR, keeping a single row per CDR3 protein. The table includes some 250,000 distinct CDR3 sequences, 14% to 15% detected once. The sample taken for sequencing was blood. This chain links TRBV2 with TRBJ2-3; D remains ambiguous. The source of this sequence is a woman between 40 and 55 years old with Graves' hyperthyroidism that later progressed to Graves' ophthalmopathy. CDR3 sequence reads: CASSEWRDTQYF. CDR3 sequence (DNA): TGTGCCAGCAGTGAATGGAGAGATACGCAGTATTTT.